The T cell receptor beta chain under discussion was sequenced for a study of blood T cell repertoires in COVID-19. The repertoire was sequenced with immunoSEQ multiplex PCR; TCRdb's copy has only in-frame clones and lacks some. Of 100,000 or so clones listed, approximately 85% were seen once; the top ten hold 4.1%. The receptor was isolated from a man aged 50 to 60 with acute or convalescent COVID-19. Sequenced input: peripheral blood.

CDR3 sequence: CAIRASGGYTF. The CDR3, as DNA: TGTGCCATCAGGGCGTCGGGGGGCTACACCTTC. The genes are TRBV10-3 and TRBJ1-2; unclear D gene. V gave up 6 bases and J gave up 8 bases, with 10 bases separating them. This CDR3 is 11 amino acids long. Germline V gene lookup returns CDR1 ENHRY and CDR2 SYGVKD.